This T cell receptor beta chain emerged from a study of cytomegalovirus exposure and HLA in healthy donors. PCR involved 60 Vbeta and 13 Jbeta primers. The table came from immunoSEQ multiplex PCR; TCRdb's copy has only in-frame clones and leaves some out. This repertoire shows 200,000 to 250,000 clones, approximately 70% found once; its top ten account for approximately 1.9%. Study-wide points: Cytomegalovirus association was listed for 150 to 200 TCR beta chains. For most TCR beta V segments, an earlier analysis put the productive rate at about 90% or about 30% of the time.

In germline, CDR1 is SGHDT, CDR2 YYEEEE. This CDR3 has 19 residues. The ends lost 2 bases at V and 9 bases at J; junction bases unmatched: 19. On this clone: Its antigen is currently unknown.

The chain recombines TRBV5-6 with TRBJ2-1, with 11 bases fitting TRBD2. The source of this sequence is a woman in her twenties or thirties in good health and CMV-seronegative. The sequenced sample consisted of PBMCs. The CDR3 DNA is TGTGCCAGCAGCTTAGTCGGTAACGCGGCTAGCGGGAGGAAGGGTGAGCAGTTCTTC. It is translated as CASSLVGNAASGRKGEQFF.